The T cell receptor (beta chain) described here comes from a study of Graves' ophthalmopathy and Graves' hyperthyroidism. Study at large: No treatment had been given when peripheral blood was collected at initial diagnosis. Study conclusions and caveats: The model flagged ophthalmopathy progression at roughly 64% sensitivity and less than 75% specificity. The blood repertoire also included most expanded thyroid clonotypes above 0.001 frequency.

In regard to this clonotype: The antigen is unknown.

Clinical symptoms, serum thyroxine, TRAb, thyroid ultrasound and orbital computed tomography were relied on for diagnosis. RNA transcripts provided the template for amplifying TCR beta CDR3 regions. HTBI-primed RT-PCR formed the first round, and a multiplex PCR formed the second. TCRdb reanalysed the multiplex PCR reads using MiXCR and keeps one entry per CDR3 protein. The sample has 210,000 or so distinct CDR3 sequences; under 30% are singletons. This clonotype was obtained from a man aged 50 or older with Graves' ophthalmopathy. The sequencing sample was made of peripheral blood.

The CDR3 nucleotides read TGTGCCAGCAGTTCAGATAGCACTTTGGCCCTCCACTTT. This gives the protein CASSSDSTLALHF. The genes are TRBV6-1 and TRBJ1-6; D unclear. Germline assignment: CDR1 MNHNS and CDR2 SASEGT. The CDR3 length is 13 residues. Trimming removed 5 bases at V and 14 bases at J, with 16 bases between.